This section outlines one T cell receptor beta chain sequence together with its context. Its specificity is unknown. The library was made from cDNA and included unique molecular identifiers. Using its own MiXCR run on the PCR reads, TCRdb lists one record per CDR3 protein. The sample consists of around 440,000 distinct CDR3 sequences, over 35% of them appearing once. This sample was included in a study of post-analysis software for immune sequencing data. Study-level findings and limits: Same-batch samples co-clustered strongly by F measure. Relative to controls, patients had about 5 TRBV segments at higher frequency, with TRBV5-6, TRBV5-1 and TRBV20-1 among these. In multiple sclerosis, normalized Chao1 diversity was significantly below that of controls.

V shed 8 bases and J shed 0 bases, with 9 bases lying between them. Germline-derived CDR1 and CDR2 are DFQATT and SNEGSKA (reference sequence). The CDR3 covers 12 residues. Sequenced input: blood. This TCR was sampled from a girl between 10 and 17 years old with multiple sclerosis. The rearrangement joins TRBV20-1 to TRBJ2-3; a weak D match, TRBD2 (5 bases). CDR3 sequence: CSPGLSTDTQYF. In DNA form, the CDR3 reads TGCAGTCCTGGACTGAGCACAGATACGCAGTATTTT.